These 30 T cell receptor beta chains came from one sample sequenced in a study of cytomegalovirus exposure and HLA in healthy donors. The primer mix had 60 Vbeta and 13 Jbeta primers. Clones were sequenced by immunoSEQ multiplex PCR, and TCRdb holds only the in-frame ones, with some missing. The data show 90,000 to 120,000 clones, approximately 70% seen once. The sequenced material came from PBMCs. These receptors originate from a man younger than 40 in good health and CMV-seropositive.

This clone was observed once. DNA of the CDR3: TGCGCCAGCAGCCGGAAGGACAGGGGCACTGAAGCTTTCTTT. Its protein is CASSRKDRGTEAFF. The chain couples TRBV5-1 to TRBJ1-1, with TRBD1 matching over 9 bases. Looked up from germline, CDR1 is SGHRS and CDR2 is YFSETQ. This CDR3 has 14 residues. J was trimmed by 4 bases and V by 4 bases; bases with no gene match: 5.

The chain recombines TRBV2 with TRBJ1-1, with D perhaps TRBD1 (5 bases). The germline V and J ends were trimmed by 7 bases and 4 bases, with 16 bases remaining between them. This CDR3 is 14 amino acids long. Per germline, CDR1 SNHLY and CDR2 FYNNEI. CDR3: CASTSGNVGTEAFF. For the CDR3, the DNA is TGTGCCAGCACCTCAGGGAACGTAGGCACTGAAGCTTTCTTT.

This chain joins TRBV7-6 and TRBJ1-1, with D uncertain. The CDR3 length is 14 residues. CDR1 is SGHVS and CDR2 is FNYEAQ in the germline V gene. Between the trimmed V and J ends, which lost 6 bases and 0 bases, there was a span of 11 bases. The CDR3 bases are TGTGCCAGCAGAGAAACCGGGATGAACACTGAAGCTTTCTTT. Its translation is CASRETGMNTEAFF.

The J gene is TRBJ2-3, the V gene TRBV9, with TRBD2 as a possible D gene (7 bases). This CDR3 spans 18 amino acids. Trimming removed 4 bases from V and 1 base from J, with 22 bases in between. The germline CDR1 and CDR2 sequences are SGDLS and YYNGEE. The CDR3 region has the DNA TGTGCCAGCAGCCCACGACTTGGCGGGGGCGCTCGCACAGATACGCAGTATTTT. The encoded protein is CASSPRLGGGARTDTQYF.

This chain links TRBV19 with TRBJ1-2; no reliable D call. This CDR3 spans 12 amino acids. V dropped 8 bases and J dropped 4 bases, with 11 bases sitting between them. Looked up from germline, CDR1 is LNHDA and CDR2 is SQIVND (reference sequence). The CDR3 region has the DNA TGTGCCAGTGCAGATGTGCCCTATGGCTACACCTTC. Translated, it gives CASADVPYGYTF. The variable domain in full, completed from reference TRBV19 and TRBJ1-2, reads DGGITQSPKYLFRKEGQNVTLSCEQNLNHDAMYWYRQDPGQGLRLIYYSQIVNDFQKGDIAEGYSVSREKKESFPLTVTSAQKNPTAFYLCASADVPYGYTFGSGTRLTVV.

V is TRBV5-1 and J is TRBJ2-6; D is unresolved. Deletions cut 2 bases from V and 0 bases from J, with 6 bases between. CDR1 is SGHRS, CDR2 YFSETQ, per germline. The CDR3 totals 15 residues. CDR3 sequence: CASSLQLSGANVLTF. The DNA of the CDR3 is TGCGCCAGCAGCTTACAGCTCTCTGGGGCCAACGTCCTGACTTTC.

This chain joins TRBV10-3 and TRBJ1-2; no firm D call. V lost 4 bases and J lost 0, with 9 bases in between. The length of the CDR3 is 14 residues. Per germline, CDR1 ENHRY and CDR2 SYGVKD. As DNA, the CDR3 is TGTGCCATCAGTGCGGGAAGGGCTAACTATGGCTACACCTTC. Protein sequence: CAISAGRANYGYTF.

The chain is built from TRBV6-4 and TRBJ1-1; maybe TRBD1 (5 bases). CDR1 and CDR2 from the germline V gene are MRHNA and SNTAGT. The ends were cut back, 3 bases at V and 4 bases at J, with 12 bases in the middle. CDR3 size: 14 residues. The CDR3 region is CASSELGGITEAFF. CDR3 in DNA: TGTGCCAGCAGTGAATTGGGGGGTATCACTGAAGCTTTCTTT.

This clone has only one observation. The genes are TRBV16 and TRBJ2-3; no firm D call. The CDR3 sequence is 13 residues long. V was cut by 5 bases and J by 0 bases, with 6 bases left in between. Germline assignment: CDR1 KGHSY and CDR2 FQNENV. In DNA, the CDR3 is TGTGCCAGCAGCTTCCTCAGCACAGATACGCAGTATTTT. This gives the protein CASSFLSTDTQYF.

This rearrangement joins TRBV2 to TRBJ2-7; D may be TRBD1 (5 bases). The CDR3 covers 16 residues. In germline, CDR1 is SNHLY, CDR2 FYNNEI. V dropped 1 base and J dropped 4 bases, with 17 bases sitting between them. CDR3 nucleotides: TGTGCCAGCAGTGAAGGAAGTCTCAGGGCCGAGTACGAGCAGTACTTC. Protein: CASSEGSLRAEYEQYF.

The chain has TRBV4-1 and TRBJ1-5; D is uncertain. CDR1 is MGHRA and CDR2 is YSYEKL in the germline V gene. CDR3 length: 15 residues. Trimming shortened V by 0 bases and J by 6 bases, and 12 bases separated the two germline ends. CDR3 coding DNA: TGCGCCAGCAGCCAAGAGGGAGTGGTGGGTCAGCCCCAGCATTTT. It yields the protein CASSQEGVVGQPQHF.

The V gene is TRBV5-1, the J gene TRBJ1-1, with 7 positions matching TRBD1. Germline V gene data show CDR1 as SGHRS and CDR2 as YFSETQ. The CDR3 spans 13 residues. V trimming: 3 bases; J trimming: 4 bases; junction bases outside the gene matches: 3. The CDR3 nucleotides read TGCGCCAGCAGCTCGACAGGGCCCACTGAAGCTTTCTTT. Translating gives CASSSTGPTEAFF. The full variable domain, in which reference TRBV5-1 and TRBJ1-1 provide the parts outside the CDR3, is KAGVTQTPRYLIKTRGQQVTLSCSPISGHRSVSWYQQTPGQGLQFLFEYFSETQRNKGNFPGRFSGRQFSNSRSEMNVSTLELGDSALYLCASSSTGPTEAFFGQGTRLTVV.

This clone was detected only a few times. At one of its ends the junction is not consistent with the germline gene, which may arise from a read error. This rearrangement joins TRBV15 to TRBJ1-2; a possible D gene is TRBD1 (6 bases). The germline gives CDR1 LNHNV, CDR2 YYDKDF (reference sequence). The CDR3 has 14 residues. The CDR3 DNA is TGTGCCACCAGCAGAGATCGGCAGGGGTATGACTACACCTTC. This sequence encodes CATSRDRQGYDYTF. The entire variable domain, with the rest obtained from reference TRBV15 and TRBJ1-2, is as follows: DAMVIQNPRYQVTQFGKPVTLSCSQTLNHNVMYWYQQKSSQAPKLLFHYYDKDFNNEADTPDNFQSRRPNTSFCFLDIRSPGLGDTAMYLCATSRDRQGYDYTFGSGTRLTVV.

The V and J genes are TRBV19 and TRBJ1-1, with TRBD1 identical over 7 bases. This CDR3 spans 15 amino acids. Unmatched junction bases numbered 7, after V lost 6 bases and J lost 0 bases. Per the germline V gene, CDR1 is LNHDA and CDR2 is SQIVND (reference sequence). CDR3 bases: TGTGCCAGTAGACCGACAGGGCCCATGAACACTGAAGCTTTCTTT. Its translation is CASRPTGPMNTEAFF.

This chain links TRBV5-1 with TRBJ1-4; 8 nucleotides agree with TRBD1. The germline CDR1 and CDR2 sequences are SGHRS and YFSETQ. The CDR3 runs 14 residues. The J segment lost 3 bases and the V segment lost 4 bases, leaving 2 bases of the junction unmatched. This CDR3 reads CASSTTGANEKLFF. In DNA form, the CDR3 reads TGCGCCAGCAGCACGACAGGGGCTAATGAAAAACTGTTTTTT.

The chain links TRBV7-2 to TRBJ1-2; D might be TRBD1 (6 bases). Germline loops: CDR1 SGHTA, CDR2 FQGNSA. V was pared by 1 base and J by 4 bases, with 19 bases between. The CDR3 consists of 17 residues. In DNA form, the CDR3 reads TGTGCCAGCAGCTTAGGGTTAAGGGGGGGAGACGTCTATGGCTACACCTTC. The encoded protein is CASSLGLRGGDVYGYTF.

This clone occurred once. This rearrangement joins TRBV14 to TRBJ1-2; 7 bases align to TRBD1. Germline V CDR1 and CDR2: SGHDN, FVKESK. The CDR3 loop spans 13 amino acids. J was trimmed by 4 bases and V by 4 bases; bases with no gene match: 3. CDR3 in amino acids: CASSPGQSYGYTF. Here the CDR3 DNA reads TGTGCCAGCAGCCCGGGACAGTCCTATGGCTACACCTTC.

The V call is TRBV19, the J call TRBJ2-7; D is possibly TRBD1 (5 bases). V was cut by 2 bases and J by 1 base, with 12 bases left in between. This CDR3 region has 15 residues. Germline CDR1 LNHDA, CDR2 SQIVND (reference sequence). Here the CDR3 DNA reads TGTGCCAGTAGTATACGTTGGGCAGGGTCCTACGAGCAGTACTTC. Translating gives CASSIRWAGSYEQYF. The whole variable domain, remainder taken from reference TRBV19 and TRBJ2-7, is DGGITQSPKYLFRKEGQNVTLSCEQNLNHDAMYWYRQDPGQGLRLIYYSQIVNDFQKGDIAEGYSVSREKKESFPLTVTSAQKNPTAFYLCASSIRWAGSYEQYFGPGTRLTVT.

This clone showed up just once. This sequence joins TRBV27 and TRBJ2-4, with TRBD1 identical over 10 bases. Germline V lookup: CDR1 MNHEY, CDR2 SMNVEV (reference sequence). V was pared by 5 bases and J by 1 base, with 11 bases of the junction left unmatched. There are 18 residues in the CDR3. The CDR3 loop is CASSPDRGRGGAKNIQYF. CDR3 bases: TGTGCCAGCAGTCCTGACAGGGGGCGGGGAGGGGCCAAAAACATTCAGTACTTC.

The V and J genes are TRBV5-6 and TRBJ1-2; 7 bases are a match to TRBD1. V shed 3 bases, J shed 5 bases, and the junction held 13 bases outside the gene matches. Germline-derived CDR1 and CDR2 are SGHDT and YYEEEE. The CDR3 contains 16 residues. Here the CDR3 reads CASSSSTGRLTYGYTF. CDR3 DNA sequence: TGTGCCAGCAGCTCCTCGACAGGGCGGCTTACGTATGGCTACACCTTC.

The chain carries TRBV9 and TRBJ2-5; D is undetermined. The CDR3 runs to 15 residues. Looked up from germline, CDR1 is SGDLS and CDR2 is YYNGEE. Trimming cost V 0 bases and J 5 bases, with 14 bases left between them. Here the CDR3 DNA reads TGTGCCAGCAGCGTAGGCCAGGAAATGTGGGAGACCCAGTACTTC. Its translation is CASSVGQEMWETQYF.

The J gene is TRBJ2-1, the V gene TRBV6-1; D uncertain. This CDR3 has 13 residues. CDR1 and CDR2 (germline): MNHNS, SASEGT. Trimming pared 7 bases from V and 3 bases from J, leaving 10 bases between. The chain's CDR3 is CASNAVGYNEQFF. As DNA, the CDR3 is TGTGCCAGCAACGCGGTAGGCTACAATGAGCAGTTCTTC.

This clone was detected only a few times. The rearrangement joins TRBV6-5 to TRBJ2-2, with D maybe TRBD2 (6 bases). The CDR3 totals 13 residues. Trimming shortened V by 11 bases and J by 7 bases, and 17 bases separated the two germline ends. Germline assignment: CDR1 MNHEY and CDR2 SVGAGI. The CDR3 reads CAGGSGGDGELFF. The CDR3 nucleotides are TGTGCCGGGGGGTCCGGGGGTGACGGGGAGCTGTTTTTT.

A few counts support this clone. For the CDR3, the DNA is TGTGCCAGCAGCCCAGAGGACTCAAAAGAGACCCAGTACTTC. This sequence encodes CASSPEDSKETQYF. V gene TRBV11-2 combines with J gene TRBJ2-5; a weak D match, TRBD2 (5 bases). The germline gives CDR1 SGHAT, CDR2 FQNNGV. CDR3 length: 14 residues. Trimming took 5 bases from V and 3 from J, leaving 13 bases between them.

This chain uses TRBV7-8 with TRBJ1-1; the D gene is possibly TRBD1 (6 bases). V lost 5 bases to trimming and J lost 1 base, with 17 bases between them. The CDR3 covers 16 residues. Germline V gives CDR1 SGHVS, CDR2 FQNEAQ. CDR3 in DNA: TGTGCCAGCAGCCCCAGTAGGGGGGGCTCGAACACTGAAGCTTTCTTT. Its translation is CASSPSRGGSNTEAFF.

This clone was seen just once. The V call is TRBV6-5, the J call TRBJ2-3; 7 bases line up with TRBD1. The V gene's germline CDR1 is MNHEY and CDR2 SVGAGI. CDR3 length: 15 amino acids. V dropped 6 bases and J dropped 2; count of bases not matched to a gene: 8. CDR3 in amino acids: CASRGPGTDTDTQYF. The CDR3 bases are TGTGCCAGCAGGGGTCCCGGGACAGACACAGATACGCAGTATTTT.

The chain combines TRBV19 with TRBJ2-3; D call uncertain. Germline loops: CDR1 LNHDA, CDR2 SQIVND (reference sequence). With 0 bases removed from V and 5 bases from J, the gap between germline ends came to 9 bases. The CDR3 is made up of 14 amino acids. The CDR3 sequence is CASSIEPTQDTQYF. In nucleotides, the CDR3 is TGTGCCAGTAGTATAGAGCCAACTCAAGATACGCAGTATTTT.

The chain combines TRBV9 with TRBJ1-6; 7 nucleotides agree with TRBD1. This CDR3 has 15 amino acids. The trim removed 3 bases at V and 7 bases at J, leaving 7 bases unmatched. Per the germline V gene, CDR1 is SGDLS and CDR2 is YYNGEE. CDR3 coding DNA: TGTGCCAGCAGCGACCAAACAGGGGCCAATTCACCCCTCCACTTT. The encoded protein is CASSDQTGANSPLHF.

The chain carries TRBV4-1 and TRBJ1-6, with D maybe TRBD1 (6 bases). Looked up from germline, CDR1 is MGHRA and CDR2 is YSYEKL. The CDR3 length is 18 residues. V lost 2 bases to trimming and J lost 0 bases, with 14 bases between them. The CDR3 sequence: CASSQNVQGSSYNSPLHF. As DNA, the CDR3 is TGCGCCAGCAGCCAAAACGTACAGGGAAGCTCCTATAATTCACCCCTCCACTTT.

This chain joins TRBV19 and TRBJ2-7; perhaps TRBD2 as D (7 bases). The CDR3 covers 14 residues. CDR1 and CDR2 (germline): LNHDA, SQIVND (reference sequence). V lost 1 base and J 3 bases, leaving 10 bases between the germline ends. The CDR3 bases are TGTGCCAGTAGTATAGCGGGGGGCTTCTACGAGCAGTACTTC. Translated: CASSIAGGFYEQYF. The full variable domain, completed using reference TRBV19 and TRBJ2-7, is DGGITQSPKYLFRKEGQNVTLSCEQNLNHDAMYWYRQDPGQGLRLIYYSQIVNDFQKGDIAEGYSVSREKKESFPLTVTSAQKNPTAFYLCASSIAGGFYEQYFGPGTRLTVT.